A selection of T cell receptor beta chains follows, all from one sample in a study of graft-versus-host responses after intestinal transplantation. Method: immunoSEQ multiplex PCR; TCRdb's copy keeps in-frame clones and lacks some. The sample carries fewer than 25,000 clones, around 54% recorded once. Specimen: alloreactive CD4+ T cells from a mixed lymphocyte reaction culture, collected before intestinal transplant. The source is a human patient who received an intestinal transplant. CDR3s include the opening cysteine and the closing phenylalanine or tryptophan. D genes are given only for firm matches. Expanded clones get a size class; other rows say once, few or many, or leave the size out.

j_gene	v_gene	d_gene	abundance	CDR3aa	CDR3nt
TRBJ2-7	TRBV6-5	TRBD1	-	CASSETGGPYEQYF	TGTGCCAGCAGTGAGACAGGGGGTCCCTACGAGCAGTACTTC
TRBJ2-7	TRBV19	-	-	CASSGGGAAISYEQYF	TGTGCCAGTAGTGGGGGGGGCGCGGCGATTTCCTACGAGCAGTACTTC
TRBJ1-2	TRBV6-6	TRBD1	-	CASSYTGGYGYTF	TGTGCCAGCAGTTACACAGGGGGCTATGGCTACACCTTC
TRBJ2-7	TRBV6-1	TRBD1	-	CASSANRDSWQYF	TGTGCCAGCAGTGCTAACCGGGACAGCTGGCAGTACTTC
TRBJ1-5	TRBV19	TRBD1	few	CASWGRDRGNQPQHF	TGTGCCAGTTGGGGGAGAGACAGGGGGAATCAGCCCCAGCATTTT
TRBJ2-7	TRBV12-5	TRBD1	-	CASGLVPVGQGTYEQYF	TGTGCTAGTGGTTTGGTACCCGTGGGACAGGGAACATACGAGCAGTACTTC
TRBJ2-7	TRBV7-2	TRBD2	few	CASSFGLAGGSYEQYF	TGTGCCAGCAGCTTTGGACTAGCGGGGGGTTCCTACGAGCAGTACTTC
TRBJ2-7	TRBV4-1	-	few	CASSQGGVTEQYF	TGCGCCAGCAGCCAAGGGGGGGTTACCGAGCAGTACTTC
TRBJ2-7	TRBV10-3	TRBD1	-	CAISGARGRTYEQYF	TGTGCCATCAGTGGTGCCAGGGGGCGCACCTACGAGCAGTACTTC
TRBJ2-2	TRBV7-9	-	-	CASSLRGRNTGELFF	TGTGCCAGCAGCCTCCGTGGCAGGAACACCGGGGAGCTGTTTTTT
TRBJ1-1	TRBV19	-	-	CASSMQGNTEAFF	TGTGCCAGTAGTATGCAGGGAAACACTGAAGCTTTCTTT
TRBJ2-3	TRBV27	TRBD2	few	CASSLLLTSGGALDTQYF	TGTGCCAGCAGTTTATTGTTGACTAGCGGGGGGGCCCTAGATACGCAGTATTTT
TRBJ1-6	TRBV30	-	-	CAWSVGGTPNSPLHF	TGTGCCTGGAGCGTCGGTGGGACACCTAATTCACCCCTCCACTTT
TRBJ2-5	TRBV10-3	TRBD2	-	CAISGTIQETQYF	TGTGCCATCAGCGGGACTATCCAAGAGACCCAGTACTTC
TRBJ1-6	TRBV27	-	-	CASSSLGVSSYNSPLHF	TGTGCCAGCAGTTCTCTAGGGGTCAGCTCCTATAATTCACCCCTCCACTTT
TRBJ2-2	TRBV10-3	TRBD1	few	CAISERQGANTGELFF	TGTGCCATCAGTGAGAGACAGGGCGCGAACACCGGGGAGCTGTTTTTT
TRBJ1-5	TRBV6-6	TRBD1	-	CASSYLTGKHQPQHF	TGTGCCAGCAGTTACTTGACAGGGAAGCATCAGCCCCAGCATTTT
TRBJ1-1	TRBV5-1	-	-	CASSLTVNTEAFF	TGCGCCAGCAGCTTGACAGTGAACACTGAAGCTTTCTTT
TRBJ2-5	TRBV11-2	TRBD2	-	CASSLAAGGRQETQYF	TGTGCCAGCAGCTTAGCAGCGGGGGGGCGCCAAGAGACCCAGTACTTC
TRBJ1-1	TRBV10-1	TRBD1	-	CASSGGGAGLKNTEAFF	TGCGCCAGCAGTGGAGGGGGCGCGGGCCTAAAGAACACTGAAGCTTTCTTT
TRBJ1-2	TRBV20-1	-	-	CSASRGGYTF	TGCAGTGCTAGTCGCGGTGGCTACACCTTC
TRBJ2-3	TRBV4-2	-	few	CASGGGLGDTQYF	TGTGCCAGCGGGGGCGGGCTAGGGGATACGCAGTATTTT
TRBJ2-3	TRBV19	-	-	CASSISGLHTDTQYF	TGTGCCAGTAGTATTTCGGGACTTCACACAGATACGCAGTATTTT
TRBJ2-7	TRBV29-1	TRBD1	-	CSATGAVSQYEQYF	TGCAGCGCGACAGGGGCCGTGAGCCAATACGAGCAGTACTTC
TRBJ2-3	TRBV6-6	TRBD2	-	CASTLAGTDTQYF	TGTGCCAGCACTCTAGCGGGAACAGATACGCAGTATTTT
TRBJ1-5	TRBV30	TRBD1	-	CAWSVGWTGYEIGNQPQHF	TGTGCCTGGAGTGTCGGTTGGACAGGGTATGAGATAGGCAATCAGCCCCAGCATTTT
TRBJ1-1	TRBV6-1	-	-	CASSTGLGNTEAFF	TGTGCCAGTAGTACAGGGCTGGGGAACACTGAAGCTTTCTTT
TRBJ1-2	TRBV7-2	TRBD1	-	CASTEQGRNGYTF	TGTGCCAGCACCGAACAGGGGAGAAATGGCTACACCTTC
TRBJ2-5	TRBV27	-	-	CASRLGTQETQYF	TGTGCCAGCAGACTCGGTACCCAAGAGACCCAGTACTTC
TRBJ2-7	TRBV29-1	-	-	CSVHSPSSYEQYF	TGCAGCGTTCACAGTCCCAGCTCCTACGAGCAGTACTTC
TRBJ2-1	TRBV6-1	-	once	CASKSVAYNEQFF	TGTGCCAGCAAGAGCGTGGCCTACAATGAGCAGTTCTTC
TRBJ2-7	TRBV30	-	-	CAWSVLAMQYF	TGTGCCTGGAGTGTACTCGCTATGCAGTACTTC
TRBJ2-4	TRBV28	TRBD2	few	CASNLAGDLAKNIQYF	TGTGCCAGCAATCTAGCGGGAGATTTAGCCAAAAACATTCAGTACTTC
TRBJ1-5	TRBV2	-	few	CASSDRHSNQPQHF	TGTGCCAGCAGTGACAGGCATAGCAATCAGCCCCAGCATTTT
TRBJ2-1	TRBV6-6	-	-	CASTRTGAYNEQFF	TGTGCCAGCACAAGAACCGGGGCCTACAATGAGCAGTTCTTC
TRBJ1-4	TRBV6-6	TRBD1	-	CASSGTGGGLFF	TGTGCCAGCAGTGGTACAGGGGGCGGACTGTTTTTT
TRBJ1-1	TRBV18	-	-	CASSPSAGGSGNTEAFF	TGTGCCAGCTCACCATCCGCTGGGGGCTCGGGGAACACTGAAGCTTTCTTT
TRBJ1-1	TRBV28	-	once	CASKVRVQSTEAFF	TGTGCCAGCAAAGTCAGGGTACAATCCACTGAAGCTTTCTTT
TRBJ1-5	TRBV19	-	few	CASSPGQPNGPQHF	TGTGCCAGTAGTCCCGGACAACCTAACGGGCCCCAGCATTTT
TRBJ2-7	TRBV28	-	-	CASSLADRQSGEQYF	TGTGCCAGCAGTTTAGCAGACAGGCAATCCGGCGAGCAGTACTTC
TRBJ2-3	TRBV6-4	TRBD2	-	CASLLAGGPDTQYF	TGTGCCAGCCTTCTAGCGGGGGGGCCAGATACGCAGTATTTT
TRBJ1-1	TRBV27	-	-	CASRGSMNTEAFF	TGTGCCAGCAGGGGCAGCATGAACACTGAAGCTTTCTTT
TRBJ2-1	TRBV18	TRBD2	once	CASFTGTSGSYEQFF	TGTGCCAGCTTTACCGGGACTAGCGGCTCTTATGAGCAGTTCTTC
TRBJ2-2	TRBV28	TRBD1	-	CASTRRQGNTGELFF	TGTGCCAGCACTAGACGACAGGGTAACACCGGGGAGCTGTTTTTT
TRBJ2-1	TRBV7-6	TRBD2	-	CASSLGLAGYREQFF	TGTGCCAGCAGCCTCGGACTAGCGGGATATCGTGAGCAGTTCTTC
TRBJ2-7	TRBV6-5	-	-	CASRDSSYEQYF	TGTGCCAGCAGGGACAGCTCCTACGAGCAGTACTTC
TRBJ1-1	TRBV6-5	-	-	CASSYLGNTEAFF	TGTGCCAGCAGTTACCTCGGGAACACTGAAGCTTTCTTT
TRBJ1-2	TRBV30	TRBD1	few	CAWSGTGYGYTF	TGTGCCTGGAGTGGGACAGGGTATGGCTACACCTTC
TRBJ2-2	TRBV2	TRBD1	-	CASRRGRNTGELFF	TGTGCCAGCAGGAGGGGGCGGAACACCGGGGAGCTGTTTTTT
TRBJ2-7	TRBV5-4	TRBD2	-	CASSLGPSGGAWGSYEQYF	TGTGCCAGCAGCTTGGGGCCTAGCGGGGGGGCCTGGGGCTCCTACGAGCAGTACTTC
TRBJ2-5	TRBV18	-	-	CASSPPLQETQYF	TGTGCCAGCTCACCACCCCTTCAAGAGACCCAGTACTTC
TRBJ2-7	TRBV7-2	-	-	CASSEGAGTSYEQYF	TGTGCCAGCAGCGAAGGCGCGGGGACTTCCTACGAGCAGTACTTC
TRBJ1-2	TRBV28	-	-	CASSPAEAPANYGYTF	TGTGCCAGCAGTCCGGCGGAGGCACCAGCTAACTATGGCTACACCTTC
TRBJ1-2	TRBV10-3	TRBD1	few	CAISEFEGAYGYTF	TGTGCCATCAGTGAATTTGAGGGGGCCTATGGCTACACCTTC
TRBJ1-4	TRBV29-1	-	-	CSVRDTHEKLFF	TGCAGCGTTCGGGACACCCATGAAAAACTGTTTTTT
TRBJ1-1	TRBV29-1	-	-	CSVELNMNTEAFF	TGCAGCGTTGAGCTAAATATGAACACTGAAGCTTTCTTT
TRBJ2-1	TRBV11-2	-	-	CASSLGPGNEQFF	TGTGCCAGCAGCTTAGGACCCGGGAATGAGCAGTTCTTC
TRBJ1-6	TRBV19	-	-	CASSPTGESPLHF	TGTGCCAGTAGTCCTACGGGGGAATCACCCCTCCACTTT
TRBJ2-7	TRBV12-5	-	few	CASGLAAVGEQYF	TGTGCTAGTGGTTTGGCCGCGGTAGGCGAGCAGTACTTC
TRBJ1-4	TRBV7-2	-	once	CASSLPGFNEKLFF	TGTGCCAGCAGCTTACCAGGGTTTAACGAAAAACTGTTTTTT